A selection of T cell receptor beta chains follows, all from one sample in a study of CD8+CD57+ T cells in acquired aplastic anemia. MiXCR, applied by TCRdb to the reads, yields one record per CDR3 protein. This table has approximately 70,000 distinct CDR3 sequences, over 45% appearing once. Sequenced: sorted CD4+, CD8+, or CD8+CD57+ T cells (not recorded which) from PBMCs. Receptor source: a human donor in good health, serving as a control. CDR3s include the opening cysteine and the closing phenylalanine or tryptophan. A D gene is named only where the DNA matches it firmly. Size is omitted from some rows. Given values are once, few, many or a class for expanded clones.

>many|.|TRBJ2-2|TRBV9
TGTGCCAGCAGTCGTTTGGGCGGGACGAACACCGGGGAGCTGTTTTTT
CASSRLGGTNTGELFF
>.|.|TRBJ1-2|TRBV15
TGTGCCACCAGCAGAGGTGCGGGGGCCGGTTATGGCTACACCTTC
CATSRGAGAGYGYTF
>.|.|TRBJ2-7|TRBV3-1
TGTGCCAACAACCAAGCGGCTGGGAGCTCCTACGAGCAGTACTTC
CANNQAAGSSYEQYF
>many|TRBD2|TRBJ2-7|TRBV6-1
TGTGCCAGCAGTGATAGCGGGAGGGCCTCCTACGAGCAGTACTTC
CASSDSGRASYEQYF
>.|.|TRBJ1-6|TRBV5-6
TGTGCCAGCAGCTTAGGCCCCTTGGAGAATTCACCCCTCCACTTT
CASSLGPLENSPLHF
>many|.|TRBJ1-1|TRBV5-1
TGCGCCAGCAGCTTGGGGTTGGGGGCTCCCATGAACACTGAAGCTTTCTTT
CASSLGLGAPMNTEAFF
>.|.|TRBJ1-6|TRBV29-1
TGCAGCGTGGCCGCCAGTGCTCAAAATTCACCCCTCCACTTT
CSVAASAQNSPLHF
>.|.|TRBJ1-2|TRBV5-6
TGTGCCAGCAGCTTGGTAGGGCGGGATACCTATGGCTACACCTTC
CASSLVGRDTYGYTF
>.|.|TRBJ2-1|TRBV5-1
TGCGCCAGCGCTCAATTAGCGCCAAGGGGCTACAATGAGCAGTTCTTC
CASAQLAPRGYNEQFF
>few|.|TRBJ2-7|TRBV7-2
TGTGCCAGCAGCTTGTCAGGTCCCTACGAGCAGTACTTC
CASSLSGPYEQYF
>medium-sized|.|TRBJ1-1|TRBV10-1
TGCGCCACCGCCCCGGGGGTAGGAACTGAAGCTTTCTTT
CATAPGVGTEAFF
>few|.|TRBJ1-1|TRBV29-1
TGCAGCGTCTCCCATCCGACAGATAACACTGAAGCTTTCTTT
CSVSHPTDNTEAFF
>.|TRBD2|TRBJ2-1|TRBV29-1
TGCAGCGTAAGACTAGCGGGAGTTGCCAATGAGCAGTTCTTC
CSVRLAGVANEQFF
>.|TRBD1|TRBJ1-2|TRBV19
TGTGCCAGTAGCCCCGGGACAGGAGACTATGGCTACACCTTC
CASSPGTGDYGYTF
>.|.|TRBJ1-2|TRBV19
TGTGCCAGTACCCGGGCAGGGGACAACTATGGCTACACCTTC
CASTRAGDNYGYTF
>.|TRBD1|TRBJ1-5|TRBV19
TGTGCCAGTAGCGAGGGACAGGGTGGTCAGCCCCAGCATTTT
CASSEGQGGQPQHF